Presented here are 21 T cell receptor beta chains from one specimen sequenced in a study of blood T cell repertoires in COVID-19. Assay used: immunoSEQ multiplex PCR; TCRdb lists only in-frame clones, some missing. This sample has some 180,000 clones, with roughly 84% found just once. Sequenced sample: peripheral blood. Receptors originate from a woman aged 40 to 50 with COVID-19, enrolled during active disease.

This clone came up once. The chain recombines TRBV20-1 with TRBJ2-5; D not certain. V shed 3 bases and J shed 5 bases, with 25 bases lying between them. The CDR3 runs 17 residues. Germline values: CDR1 DFQATT, CDR2 SNEGSKA (reference sequence). CDR3 protein: CSASQSRAWLVAETQYF. The DNA of the CDR3 is TGCAGTGCTAGTCAATCTAGAGCCTGGTTAGTGGCGGAGACCCAGTACTTC.

The J gene is TRBJ1-6, the V gene TRBV28, with D uncertain. Germline loops: CDR1 MDHEN, CDR2 SYDVKM. CDR3 length: 13 residues. V dropped 11 bases and J dropped 7 bases, with 15 bases sitting between them. In DNA, the CDR3 is TGTGCCTCCCTGGCGGATCTAAATTCACCCCTCCACTTT. It translates to CASLADLNSPLHF.

This clone has more than one count but fewer than ten. The genes are TRBV24-1 and TRBJ1-4; the D is unclear. Germline loops: CDR1 KGHDR, CDR2 SFDVKD. V was pared by 4 bases and J by 6 bases, with 8 bases between. CDR3 length equals 13 residues. The CDR3 DNA is TGTGCCACCAGTGAGGCAGGTGATGAAAAACTGTTTTTT. It specifies CATSEAGDEKLFF.

J is TRBJ2-3 and V is TRBV19; TRBD2 matches at 10 bases. Germline V gene lookup returns CDR1 LNHDA and CDR2 SQIVND (reference sequence). The CDR3 runs 15 residues. V lost 3 bases and J lost 2; bases outside the gene matches: 2. The CDR3 DNA follows: TGTGCCAGTAGTATTGGACTAGCGGCCACAGATACGCAGTATTTT. This gives the protein CASSIGLAATDTQYF.

The V call is TRBV18, the J call TRBJ1-2, with TRBD1 identical over 8 bases. This CDR3 region has 15 residues. V shed 3 bases and J 2 bases; nucleotides not matched to a gene: 5. Germline V CDR1 and CDR2: KGHSH, LQKENI. CDR3 residues: CASSPQTGENYGYTF. CDR3 DNA: TGTGCCAGCTCACCCCAGACAGGGGAAAACTATGGCTACACCTTC.

The chain employs TRBV29-1 and TRBJ2-3; 8 nucleotides match TRBD1. Germline-derived CDR1 and CDR2 are SQVTM and ANQGSEA. The CDR3 spans 17 residues. CDR3 sequence reads: CRRGRGLDCRSTDTQYF. CDR3 nucleotides: TGCAGGCGGGGCAGGGGGCTGGACTGCCGAAGCACAGATACGCAGTATTTT.

J is TRBJ2-5 and V is TRBV6-5; maybe TRBD2 (5 bases). The germline CDR1 and CDR2 sequences are MNHEY and SVGAGI. V was shortened by 1 base and J by 5 bases, with 11 bases between the two germline ends. The CDR3 runs to 14 residues. The CDR3 spells CASSYYLERETQYF. The CDR3 bases are TGTGCCAGCAGTTACTATTTGGAGCGGGAGACCCAGTACTTC.

Concerning this clone itself: This same CDR3 is encoded by further DNA sequences in the sample. The chain combines TRBV11-2 with TRBJ2-1, with 11 bases matching TRBD1. V was pared by 3 bases and J by 4 bases, with 2 bases of the junction left unmatched. The CDR3 spans 15 residues. Per the germline V gene, CDR1 is SGHAT and CDR2 is FQNNGV. CDR3 in DNA: TGTGCCAGCAGCTTGGACAGGGGGCGATACAATGAGCAGTTCTTC. It translates to CASSLDRGRYNEQFF.

This chain joins TRBV4-2 and TRBJ2-1; TRBD2 agrees at 9 bases. This CDR3 region has 13 residues. The germline CDR1 and CDR2 sequences are LGHNA and YNFKEQ. After removal of 4 bases from V and 7 bases from J, the junction contained 2 bases not matched to a gene. CDR3 amino acids: CASSPGLANEQFF. The CDR3 coding sequence is TGTGCCAGCAGCCCGGGACTAGCAAATGAGCAGTTCTTC.

V gene TRBV25-1 combines with J gene TRBJ1-2, with 7 bases aligning to TRBD1. Trimming removed 2 bases from V and 8 bases from J; junction bases left unmatched: 2. This CDR3 contains 12 residues. The germline gives CDR1 MGHDK, CDR2 SYGVNS. The CDR3 protein is CASSEATGGYTF. The DNA of the CDR3 is TGTGCCAGCAGTGAAGCGACAGGGGGCTACACCTTC.

This rearrangement joins TRBV4-1 to TRBJ2-7; D is ambiguous. V was pared by 1 base and J by 2 bases, with 12 bases between. The CDR3 contains 15 residues. Germline V gives CDR1 MGHRA, CDR2 YSYEKL. CDR3 sequence reads: CASSQATATPYEQYF. In DNA form, the CDR3 reads TGCGCCAGCAGCCAAGCAACAGCCACTCCCTACGAGCAGTACTTC.

The chain links TRBV11-2 to TRBJ2-7; 9 nucleotides match TRBD1. The germline V gene has CDR1 SGHAT and CDR2 FQNNGV. V lost 5 bases and J lost 4; bases outside the gene matches: 9. This CDR3 comprises 15 residues. CDR3 loop: CASSPLPGQGYEQYF. CDR3 DNA sequence: TGTGCCAGCAGCCCGCTCCCCGGACAGGGGTACGAGCAGTACTTC.

This chain connects TRBV11-2 to TRBJ1-2, with 8 bases identical to TRBD1. V lost 5 bases and J lost 8; bases outside the gene matches: 13. The CDR3 has 15 amino acids. Germline V gives CDR1 SGHAT, CDR2 FQNNGV. CDR3 region: CASSPGTGQYGGYTF. The CDR3 nucleotides are TGTGCCAGCAGCCCTGGGACAGGTCAATATGGAGGCTACACCTTC.

The chain uses TRBV5-4 and TRBJ2-2; a weak D match, TRBD1 (5 bases). V gave up 5 bases and J gave up 6 bases, with 14 bases separating them. CDR3 size: 14 residues. Per germline, CDR1 SGHNT and CDR2 YYREEE (reference sequence). For the CDR3, the DNA is TGTGCCAGCAGTTGGACAATTGAAGCCGGGGAGCTGTTTTTT. It encodes CASSWTIEAGELFF.

This chain connects TRBV18 to TRBJ2-1, with D possibly being TRBD2 (6 bases). Trimming took 6 bases from V and 3 from J, leaving 15 bases between them. This CDR3 has 15 amino acids. The germline V gene has CDR1 KGHSH and CDR2 LQKENI. This chain's CDR3 is CASSRGAGNYNEQFF. In DNA, the CDR3 is TGTGCCAGCTCCCGTGGGGCGGGGAACTACAATGAGCAGTTCTTC.

The chain links TRBV7-9 to TRBJ2-1; D remains unclear. Trimming left V 1 base short and J 6 bases short, with 4 bases between. Germline CDR1 reads SEHNR; CDR2 reads FQNEAQ (reference sequence). This CDR3 is built from 12 residues. The CDR3: CASSLVGNEQFF. The CDR3 DNA is TGTGCCAGCAGCTTAGTCGGCAATGAGCAGTTCTTC.

On this clone: At the DNA level, this CDR3 is encoded by other sequences in the same sample as well. The chain uses TRBV5-6 and TRBJ1-2; 7 bases agree with TRBD1. Germline-derived CDR1 and CDR2 are SGHDT and YYEEEE. Trimming cost V 0 bases and J 2 bases; bases outside gene matches: 1. This CDR3 has 14 amino acids. CDR3 sequence reads: CASSLGQGNYGYTF. The DNA of the CDR3 is TGTGCCAGCAGCTTGGGACAGGGAAACTATGGCTACACCTTC.

The chain uses TRBV24-1 and TRBJ2-1; 10 nucleotides agree with TRBD2. The V and J ends lost 3 bases and 6 bases, in that order; junction bases with no gene match: 7. This CDR3 is 16 amino acids long. Germline loops: CDR1 KGHDR, CDR2 SFDVKD. DNA of the CDR3: TGTGCCACCAGTGATACTTCACTAGCGGGAATCAATGAGCAGTTCTTC. Translating it yields CATSDTSLAGINEQFF.

The chain carries TRBV4-1 and TRBJ1-4, with D unresolved. The CDR3 runs 13 residues. CDR1 is MGHRA and CDR2 is YSYEKL in the germline V gene. The germline V and J ends were trimmed by 3 bases and 7 bases, with 9 bases remaining between them. The CDR3 region is CASSQSSSEKLFF. In nucleotides, the CDR3 is TGCGCCAGCAGCCAGTCCTCTAGTGAAAAACTGTTTTTT.

The chain employs TRBV5-4 and TRBJ2-4; 9 positions match TRBD2. The V and J ends lost 4 bases and 4 bases, in that order; junction bases with no gene match: 6. Germline loops: CDR1 SGHNT, CDR2 YYREEE (reference sequence). This CDR3 has 15 residues. CDR3 sequence reads: CASSPASGAKNIQYF. The CDR3 DNA reads as TGTGCCAGCAGCCCGGCTAGCGGGGCTAAAAACATTCAGTACTTC.

The chain carries TRBV29-1 and TRBJ1-2; maybe TRBD1 (5 bases). The ends were cut back, 3 bases at V and 4 bases at J, with 9 bases in the middle. Germline V lookup: CDR1 SQVTM, CDR2 ANQGSEA. The CDR3 runs to 12 residues. CDR3 in amino acids: CSVEDNPYGYTF. CDR3 bases: TGCAGCGTTGAGGACAATCCCTATGGCTACACCTTC.